The 6 T cell receptor beta chains listed next were all sequenced from one sample in a study of T cells in Graves' hyperthyroidism and ophthalmopathy. It was RNA transcripts that yielded the amplified TCR beta CDR3 regions. The HTBI primer set served for first-round RT-PCR of the TCR CDR3. TCRdb itself ran the multiplex PCR reads through MiXCR, one entry per CDR3 protein. Of hundreds of thousands of distinct CDR3 sequences listed, less than 25% are singletons. The sample was blood. The receptors were gathered from a woman in her thirties with Graves' ophthalmopathy.

Comment on this clonotype: One end of the junction does not line up with germline, which may come from a read error. The chain links TRBV28 to TRBJ2-7; D is perhaps TRBD2 (6 bases). This CDR3 is built from 13 residues. CDR1 and CDR2 from the germline V gene are MDHEN and SYDVKM. DNA for the CDR3: TGTCCCAGCAGGTCGGCGGGGTCCTACGAGCAGTACTTC. It codes for CPSRSAGSYEQYF.

V usage is TRBV6-5 and J usage is TRBJ2-4, with TRBD1 matching over 7 bases. Unmatched junction bases numbered 1, after V lost 0 bases and J lost 2 bases. Germline assignment: CDR1 MNHEY and CDR2 SVGAGI. The CDR3 consists of 15 residues. This chain's CDR3 is CASSYSRGPKNIQYF. The CDR3 DNA is TGTGCCAGCAGTTACTCTAGGGGGCCCAAAAACATTCAGTACTTC.

Ten or more counts support this clonotype. The CDR3, as DNA: TGTGCCAGCAGCCAAGGGGCCTGGGGAGGGGGAGCTTTCTTT. Its translation is CASSQGAWGGGAFF. This chain joins TRBV14 and TRBJ1-1, with D possibly matching TRBD1 (6 bases). The germline V and J ends were trimmed by 1 base and 10 bases, with 16 bases remaining between them. In germline, CDR1 is SGHDN, CDR2 FVKESK. CDR3 length: 14 residues.

This clonotype was seen repeatedly, ten times or more. A junction boundary mismatches the germline segment, possibly from a read error. The chain employs TRBV7-8 and TRBJ1-1; D perhaps matches TRBD1 (6 bases). Germline V CDR1 and CDR2: SGHVS, FQNEAQ. This CDR3 is 15 amino acids long. The CDR3 region is CTSSSSGTPNTEAFF. CDR3 in DNA: TGTACCAGCAGCAGTTCCGGGACACCTAACACTGAAGCTTTCTTT.

This clonotype showed up many times. This rearrangement joins TRBV6-1 to TRBJ2-5; TRBD2 might be the D (6 bases). This CDR3 is built from 15 residues. The germline V and J ends were trimmed by 4 bases and 5 bases, with 17 bases remaining between them. Per the germline V gene, CDR1 is MNHNS and CDR2 is SASEGT. The CDR3 spells CASSVELGGYETQYF. DNA of the CDR3: TGTGCCAGCAGTGTGGAACTAGGAGGGTACGAGACCCAGTACTTC.

The sample holds many counts of this clonotype. The rearrangement joins TRBV6-2 or TRBV6-3 to TRBJ2-2, with 9 positions matching TRBD2. V trimming: 6 bases; J trimming: 9 bases; junction bases outside the gene matches: 5. The CDR3 spans 13 residues. Germline loops: CDR1 MNHEY, CDR2 SVGEGT. The CDR3 loop reads CASRGSGGRELFF. The CDR3 DNA is TGTGCCAGCAGGGGTAGCGGGGGTCGGGAGCTGTTTTTT.